This T cell receptor (beta chain) was identified during a study of T-cell reconstitution after alpha-beta-depleted transplantation in children. The TCRbeta library incorporated unique molecular identifiers. TCRdb reanalysed the PCR reads using MiXCR and keeps one entry per CDR3 protein. The table includes about 540,000 distinct CDR3 sequences, 18% detected once. This clonotype was seen only a few times. The CDR3 covers 13 residues. The germline V gene encodes CDR1 SQVTM and CDR2 ANQGSEA. V lost 0 bases, J lost 10 bases, and 15 bases lay in between. This specimen was PBMCs from the stem cell graft donor, taken from the stem cell graft. The TCR sequence derives from a human donor who donated a stem cell graft to a child with acute lymphoblastic leukemia. This chain joins TRBV29-1 and TRBJ1-1, with a possible D match to TRBD1 (5 bases). Here the CDR3 DNA reads TGCAGCGTTGAAGACAGGGTAGCTCTGGCAGCTTTCTTT. Protein sequence: CSVEDRVALAAFF.